Following are 29 T cell receptor beta chains from one sample sequenced in a study of blood T cell repertoires in COVID-19. Produced via immunoSEQ multiplex PCR; TCRdb's table is partial and in-frame only. The table has about 290,000 clones, roughly 89% seen once. The sample was peripheral blood. The receptors derive from a woman aged 25 to 39 with COVID-19, enrolled during active disease.

This chain uses TRBV11-2 with TRBJ2-5; TRBD2 might be the D (6 bases). The CDR3 length is 15 residues. Per the germline V gene, CDR1 is SGHAT and CDR2 is FQNNGV. With 5 bases removed from V and 9 bases from J, the gap between germline ends came to 22 bases. The CDR3 loop reads CASSPFLSSASAQYF. In DNA, the CDR3 is TGTGCCAGCAGCCCGTTTTTGTCTAGCGCTTCGGCCCAGTACTTC.

This clone was recorded a few times. The CDR3 protein is CASSEVDNSPLHF. As DNA, the CDR3 is TGTGCCAGCAGTGAAGTAGATAATTCACCCCTCCACTTT. V gene TRBV6-1 combines with J gene TRBJ1-6; unclear D gene. This CDR3 region has 13 residues. Germline V gene sequence: CDR1 MNHNS, CDR2 SASEGT. V gave up 1 base and J gave up 5 bases, with 3 bases separating them.

The chain combines TRBV7-2 with TRBJ1-5; tentative D call: TRBD1 (6 bases). V gave up 2 bases and J gave up 0 bases, with 11 bases separating them. CDR1 SGHTA and CDR2 FQGNSA come from the germline V gene. CDR3 length equals 16 residues. Written as DNA, the CDR3 is TGTGCCAGCAGCTTAAGAGCAGGGGCTAGCAATCAGCCCCAGCATTTT. This encodes CASSLRAGASNQPQHF.

The rearrangement uses TRBV2 and TRBJ1-4, with D perhaps TRBD1 (5 bases). Trimming took 5 bases from V and 1 from J, leaving 26 bases between them. The CDR3 sequence is 20 residues long. Looked up from germline, CDR1 is SNHLY and CDR2 is FYNNEI. The CDR3 region is CASSPYQGLGADVTNEKLFF. DNA for the CDR3: TGTGCCAGCAGTCCCTATCAGGGACTCGGGGCGGACGTAACTAATGAAAAACTGTTTTTT.

This clone was found many times. The chain recombines TRBV21-1 with TRBJ1-2; TRBD1, as called in the table, went unchecked against the DNA. TRBV21-1 has pseudogene status. CDR3 size: 13 residues. CDR3 protein: CASRRDRGGGYTF. CDR3 DNA sequence: TGTGCCAGCCGCCGGGACAGGGGAGGCGGCTACACCTTC.

The genes are TRBV7-9 and TRBJ1-3, with D possibly TRBD1 on 6 matching bases. V lost 6 bases, J lost 4 bases, and 13 bases lay in between. This CDR3 has 14 amino acids. Germline loops: CDR1 SEHNR, CDR2 FQNEAQ (reference sequence). The DNA of the CDR3 is TGTGCCAGCAGTCCCACAGGGCCCGGAAACACCATATATTTT. It encodes CASSPTGPGNTIYF. The variable domain in full, with the rest retrieved from reference TRBV7-9 and TRBJ1-3, is DTGVSQNPRHKITKRGQNVTFRCDPISEHNRLYWYRQTLGQGPEFLTYFQNEAQLEKSRLLSDRFSAERPKGSFSTLEIQRTEQGDSAMYLCASSPTGPGNTIYFGEGSWLTVV.

This sequence joins TRBV4-1 and TRBJ1-2; 11 nucleotides agree with TRBD1. The CDR3 length is 16 residues. V was pared by 4 bases and J by 7 bases, with 11 bases of the junction left unmatched. The V gene's germline CDR1 is MGHRA and CDR2 YSYEKL. The CDR3 loop is CASSLTIGQGALGYTF. DNA for the CDR3: TGCGCCAGCAGCCTTACCATAGGACAGGGGGCTCTTGGCTACACCTTC.

The rearrangement links TRBV19 to TRBJ2-5; possibly TRBD2 for D (6 bases). The germline gives CDR1 LNHDA, CDR2 SQIVND (reference sequence). Trimming took off 6 bases at V and 5 bases at J, with 10 bases between the two ends. The CDR3 sequence is 12 residues long. CDR3 sequence: CASSSRGETQYF. DNA for the CDR3: TGTGCCAGTAGCAGCCGGGGGGAGACCCAGTACTTC.

The chain carries TRBV27 and TRBJ2-1; TRBD2 agrees at 8 bases. This CDR3 is 15 amino acids long. Germline loops: CDR1 MNHEY, CDR2 SMNVEV (reference sequence). The ends lost 2 bases at V and 7 bases at J; junction bases unmatched: 7. In DNA form, the CDR3 reads TGTGCCAGCAGTTTAGAACTAGCGGAGTTTAATGAGCAGTTCTTC. As protein: CASSLELAEFNEQFF.

This chain joins TRBV7-9 and TRBJ2-7; unclear D gene. CDR1 SEHNR and CDR2 FQNEAQ come from the germline V gene (reference sequence). This CDR3 has 13 amino acids. V was clipped by 2 bases and J by 5 bases, with 10 bases between them. CDR3 in amino acids: CASSLSLWHEQYF. The CDR3 DNA reads as TGTGCCAGCAGCTTATCCCTGTGGCACGAGCAGTACTTC.

This chain links TRBV18 with TRBJ2-3; D call uncertain. The CDR3 contains 16 residues. Germline V lookup: CDR1 KGHSH, CDR2 LQKENI. V was clipped by 1 base and J by 2 bases, with 13 bases between them. CDR3 in amino acids: CASSPHGGLTTDTQYF. In DNA, the CDR3 is TGTGCCAGCTCACCACATGGCGGCCTTACCACAGATACGCAGTATTTT.

V usage is TRBV5-1 and J usage is TRBJ2-7; 7 bases match TRBD1. The CDR3 is 13 amino acids. The V and J ends lost 4 bases and 6 bases, in that order; junction bases with no gene match: 7. Germline CDR1 SGHRS, CDR2 YFSETQ. The CDR3: CASSTGQVPEQYF. The CDR3 DNA reads TGCGCCAGCAGCACCGGACAGGTCCCCGAGCAGTACTTC.

V is TRBV5-4 and J is TRBJ1-6, with a tentative D call TRBD1 (5 bases). V was cut by 4 bases and J by 5 bases, with 7 bases left in between. Germline V CDR1 and CDR2: SGHNT, YYREEE (reference sequence). This CDR3 contains 13 residues. The CDR3 sequence is CASSQTDNSPLHF. In DNA form, the CDR3 reads TGTGCCAGCAGCCAGACAGATAATTCACCCCTCCACTTT.

The chain links TRBV5-1 to TRBJ1-2, with unresolved D. V gave up 1 base and J gave up 4 bases, with 8 bases separating them. The CDR3 extends over 13 amino acids. Germline V gene lookup returns CDR1 SGHRS and CDR2 YFSETQ. CDR3 loop: CASSLYSIYGYTF. CDR3 DNA: TGCGCCAGCAGCTTGTACAGTATCTATGGCTACACCTTC.

This sequence joins TRBV2 and TRBJ2-7; tentatively, D is TRBD2 (5 bases). Germline values: CDR1 SNHLY, CDR2 FYNNEI. The V gene lost 9 bases and the J gene lost 2 bases, with 14 bases spanning the gap. The CDR3 has 13 residues. The DNA for the CDR3 is TGTGCCAGAACGGGGAGTAGGACCTACGAGCAGTACTTC. Amino acids: CARTGSRTYEQYF.

The V and J genes are TRBV19 and TRBJ2-1; a possible D gene is TRBD1 (6 bases). V was shortened by 8 bases and J by 10 bases, with 9 bases between the two germline ends. The CDR3 totals 10 residues. Per germline, CDR1 LNHDA and CDR2 SQIVND (reference sequence). The DNA of the CDR3 is TGTGCCAGTTCAGGGGTAGAGCAGTTCTTC. This sequence encodes CASSGVEQFF.

The V call is TRBV7-9, the J call TRBJ1-1, with D maybe TRBD1 (5 bases). V lost 2 bases and J 4 bases, leaving 11 bases between the germline ends. Germline lookup yields CDR1 SEHNR and CDR2 FQNEAQ (reference sequence). This CDR3 is built from 14 residues. Written as DNA, the CDR3 is TGTGCCAGCAGCTTACCCAGGGCTGGCACTGAAGCTTTCTTT. It codes for CASSLPRAGTEAFF.

The chain uses TRBV7-9 and TRBJ1-1; the match to TRBD1 covers 7 bases. This CDR3 has 15 amino acids. Germline lookup yields CDR1 SEHNR and CDR2 FQNEAQ (reference sequence). V shed 5 bases and J 6 bases; nucleotides not matched to a gene: 12. CDR3 protein: CASSLTLGGAPEAFF. The CDR3 region has the DNA TGTGCCAGCAGCCTTACGTTAGGGGGCGCCCCTGAAGCTTTCTTT.

This chain links TRBV6-1 with TRBJ1-5; 9 bases map to TRBD1. CDR1 is MNHNS, CDR2 SASEGT, per germline. The CDR3 sequence is 16 residues long. Trimming at V came to 4 bases and at J to 3 bases, leaving 7 bases not matched to a gene. The CDR3 DNA reads TGTGCCAGCAGTGCTGACAGGGGGTTCGTCAATCAGCCCCAGCATTTT. As protein: CASSADRGFVNQPQHF.

V and J are TRBV2 and TRBJ2-5, with 13 bases that match TRBD2. Germline V gene data show CDR1 as SNHLY and CDR2 as FYNNEI. V lost 8 bases and J lost 4; bases outside the gene matches: 7. The CDR3 extends over 15 amino acids. CDR3: CASLPRTSGGETQYF. CDR3 nucleotide sequence: TGTGCCAGCCTTCCCCGGACTAGCGGGGGAGAGACCCAGTACTTC.

The chain couples TRBV5-4 to TRBJ1-1; D remains unclear. The CDR3 consists of 15 residues. The germline V gene encodes CDR1 SGHNT and CDR2 YYREEE (reference sequence). V lost 4 bases to trimming and J lost 1 base, with 14 bases between them. In nucleotides, the CDR3 is TGTGCCAGCAGCCCCCCGGGAGGTTGGAACACTGAAGCTTTCTTT. This translates into CASSPPGGWNTEAFF.

The chain has TRBV9 and TRBJ2-3; tentative D call: TRBD1 (6 bases). The CDR3 length is 15 residues. Trimming shortened V by 3 bases and J by 4 bases, and 15 bases separated the two germline ends. Germline V gene lookup returns CDR1 SGDLS and CDR2 YYNGEE. In nucleotides, the CDR3 is TGTGCCAGCAGCGGAGCGGACAGTAGATCAGATACGCAGTATTTT. Its translation is CASSGADSRSDTQYF.

J is TRBJ2-7 and V is TRBV13, with TRBD1 matching 10 bases. In germline, CDR1 is PRHDT, CDR2 FYEKMQ (reference sequence). V trimming: 5 bases; J trimming: 2 bases; junction bases outside the gene matches: 6. This CDR3 is 15 amino acids long. CDR3 amino acids: CASSNGTGVPYEQYF. The DNA of the CDR3 is TGTGCCAGCAGCAACGGGACAGGGGTTCCCTACGAGCAGTACTTC.

This chain joins TRBV5-4 and TRBJ1-2, with 8 bases aligning to TRBD1. This CDR3 spans 15 amino acids. J gave up 3 bases and V 0 bases, and 4 bases lay outside the gene matches. Germline V gives CDR1 SGHNT, CDR2 YYREEE (reference sequence). The chain's CDR3 is CASSLVAGGDYGYTF. The CDR3 DNA follows: TGTGCCAGCAGCTTGGTAGCAGGGGGCGACTATGGCTACACCTTC.

The DNA of the CDR3 is TGTGCCAGCAGCTTAGCGGGGCTCGGGCGGGGCTCTTACACCGGGGAGCTGTTTTTT. Encoded protein: CASSLAGLGRGSYTGELFF. The rearrangement links TRBV7-2 to TRBJ2-2; a possible D gene is TRBD2 (6 bases). Trimming took 0 bases from V and 3 from J, leaving 20 bases between them. CDR1 SGHTA and CDR2 FQGNSA come from the germline V gene. This CDR3 has 19 residues.

The chain couples TRBV19 to TRBJ1-2, with D maybe TRBD1 (5 bases). The germline V gene encodes CDR1 LNHDA and CDR2 SQIVND (reference sequence). The CDR3 has 13 amino acids. Trimming cost V 3 bases and J 5 bases, with 10 bases left between them. CDR3 bases: TGTGCCAGTAGTATTCACGGGGGGTATGGCTACACCTTC. This sequence encodes CASSIHGGYGYTF. The whole variable domain, filled in from reference TRBV19 and TRBJ1-2, reads DGGITQSPKYLFRKEGQNVTLSCEQNLNHDAMYWYRQDPGQGLRLIYYSQIVNDFQKGDIAEGYSVSREKKESFPLTVTSAQKNPTAFYLCASSIHGGYGYTFGSGTRLTVV.

The CDR3 DNA follows: TGTGCCAGCAAACCCCTGAGGGGGGGAAACACAGATACGCAGTATTTT. As protein: CASKPLRGGNTDTQYF. The gene calls are TRBV27 and TRBJ2-3; possibly TRBD2 for D (7 bases). Trimming left V 7 bases short and J 2 bases short, with 19 bases between. Germline CDR1 is MNHEY and CDR2 is SMNVEV (reference sequence). The CDR3 has 16 amino acids.

The chain joins TRBV2 to TRBJ2-1, with D perhaps TRBD2 (5 bases). Germline V gene data show CDR1 as SNHLY and CDR2 as FYNNEI. The CDR3 loop spans 12 amino acids. Trimming stripped 8 bases from V and 8 bases from J, with 13 bases between. DNA of the CDR3: TGTGCCAGCCAACCTTGGGGAGATGAGCAGTTCTTC. Its translation: CASQPWGDEQFF.

The rearrangement uses TRBV28 and TRBJ2-7; 12 bases match TRBD1. The CDR3 extends over 16 amino acids. CDR1 and CDR2 (germline): MDHEN, SYDVKM. V trimming: 7 bases; J trimming: 7 bases; junction bases outside the gene matches: 14. CDR3 in DNA: TGTGCCAGCACCTCTAGCGCCGGGACAGGGGGCTGGGAGCAGTACTTC. Protein sequence: CASTSSAGTGGWEQYF.